Below, 30 T cell receptor beta chains from the same sample are listed, as sequenced in a study of blood T cell repertoires in COVID-19. Sequencing was performed with immunoSEQ multiplex PCR; in TCRdb, only in-frame clones are kept and a portion is missing. The top ten clones hold about 1.2% of a sample with a few hundred thousand clones, around 89% of them seen once. Sequenced material: peripheral blood. These receptors were obtained from a middle-aged man with acute or convalescent COVID-19.

Only one count was recorded for this clone. J is TRBJ2-7 and V is TRBV29-1; weak D call: TRBD1 (6 bases). Trimming left V 7 bases short and J 3 bases short, with 13 bases between. Germline V lookup: CDR1 SQVTM, CDR2 ANQGSEA. The CDR3 loop spans 12 amino acids. The CDR3 here is CSASGDGYEQYF. The CDR3 DNA reads as TGCAGCGCCTCAGGGGACGGCTACGAGCAGTACTTC.

The chain joins TRBV30 to TRBJ1-2; weak D call: TRBD1 (5 bases). This CDR3 is built from 11 residues. Trimming took off 3 bases at V and 5 bases at J, with 7 bases between the two ends. Germline CDR1 is GTSNPN and CDR2 is SVGIG (reference sequence). Here the CDR3 reads CAWSREYGYTF. The CDR3 DNA sequence: TGTGCCTGGAGCAGGGAATATGGCTACACCTTC.

The chain is built from TRBV11-3 and TRBJ2-4; D is perhaps TRBD2 (5 bases). The CDR3 length is 12 residues. Germline CDR1 reads SGHNT; CDR2 reads YENEEA. Trimming pared 3 bases from V and 8 bases from J, leaving 8 bases between. The CDR3 DNA reads TGTGCCAGCAGCTTGGACTCGGACATTCAGTACTTC. This translates into CASSLDSDIQYF.

The CDR3 reads CASSRSGTGGTYEQYF. Written as DNA, the CDR3 is TGTGCCAGTAGCCGCTCCGGGACAGGGGGGACCTACGAGCAGTACTTC. The rearrangement uses TRBV19 and TRBJ2-7; 11 positions agree with TRBD1. Germline lookup yields CDR1 LNHDA and CDR2 SQIVND (reference sequence). The trim removed 6 bases at V and 2 bases at J, leaving 9 bases unmatched. The CDR3 is 16 residues long.

The rearrangement uses TRBV11-2 and TRBJ2-3; 11 bases agree with TRBD2. Germline V gene lookup returns CDR1 SGHAT and CDR2 FQNNGV. The CDR3 has 16 amino acids. J was trimmed by 5 bases and V by 3 bases; bases with no gene match: 7. This CDR3 reads CASSLIAGGPEDTQYF. The CDR3 DNA follows: TGTGCCAGCAGCTTGATAGCGGGAGGGCCGGAAGATACGCAGTATTTT.

The J gene is TRBJ2-6, the V gene TRBV21-1; TRBD1, the D gene given by the table, was not confirmed from the DNA. TRBV21-1 is recorded as a pseudogene. The CDR3 loop spans 21 amino acids. The CDR3 DNA follows: TGTGCCAGCAGCAAGCCGAAAAACGACAGGGGGTCCCGCTCTGGGGCCAACGTCCTGACTTTC. It yields the protein CASSKPKNDRGSRSGANVLTF.

This chain uses TRBV4-1 with TRBJ1-6; 8 bases line up with TRBD1. CDR3 length: 16 amino acids. Germline CDR1 MGHRA, CDR2 YSYEKL. V was clipped by 1 base and J by 9 bases; unmatched bases: 8. The CDR3 here is CASSQVSGQVGSPLHF. In DNA, the CDR3 is TGCGCCAGCAGCCAAGTTTCGGGACAGGTGGGTTCACCCCTCCACTTT.

The J gene is TRBJ2-7, the V gene TRBV6-2 or TRBV6-3; 10 bases agree with TRBD2. Germline values: CDR1 MNHEY, CDR2 SVGEGT. This CDR3 contains 15 residues. The J segment lost 2 bases and the V segment lost 2 bases, leaving 3 bases of the junction unmatched. The CDR3 spells CASSYKAGGTYEQYF. DNA of the CDR3: TGTGCCAGCAGTTACAAAGCGGGAGGGACCTACGAGCAGTACTTC.

Of note for this clone: Other DNA sequences within the sample encode an identical CDR3. The gene calls are TRBV29-1 and TRBJ2-7; weak D call: TRBD2 (5 bases). Trimming took 6 bases from V and 5 from J, leaving 8 bases between them. The germline CDR1 and CDR2 sequences are SQVTM and ANQGSEA. The CDR3 spans 10 residues. The CDR3 loop reads CSVLSDEQYF. CDR3 sequence (DNA): TGCAGCGTACTTAGCGACGAGCAGTACTTC.

This clone was detected once. J is TRBJ2-3 and V is TRBV4-1, with TRBD2 matching 7 bases. Germline CDR1 reads MGHRA; CDR2 reads YSYEKL. The CDR3 totals 16 residues. The junction had 10 bases not matched to a gene; V was cut back by 4 bases and J by 3 bases. DNA for the CDR3: TGCGCCAGCAGCCTCCAGGGTGCGGGGGTAACAGATACGCAGTATTTT. This encodes CASSLQGAGVTDTQYF.

The CDR3 spells CASSLLGGAGELFF. The CDR3 DNA sequence: TGTGCCAGCAGCCTTCTAGGGGGGGCCGGGGAGCTGTTTTTT. The rearrangement uses TRBV3-1 (or the pseudogene TRBV3-2) and TRBJ2-2, with D tentatively TRBD2 (7 bases). Germline V gives CDR1 LGHDT, CDR2 YNNKEL (reference sequence). The V end was cut by 4 bases, the J end by 6 bases, with 12 bases between. This CDR3 is 14 amino acids long.

The genes are TRBV27 and TRBJ1-1, with D uncertain. This CDR3 is 13 amino acids long. With 1 base removed from V and 8 bases from J, the gap between germline ends came to 11 bases. In germline, CDR1 is MNHEY, CDR2 SMNVEV (reference sequence). The CDR3 region is CASSLWSGREAFF. Written as DNA, the CDR3 is TGTGCCAGCAGTTTATGGTCGGGGAGGGAAGCTTTCTTT.

This sequence joins TRBV9 and TRBJ2-3, with D perhaps matching TRBD2 (6 bases). V lost 0 bases to trimming and J lost 2 bases, with 13 bases between them. Germline V CDR1 and CDR2: SGDLS, YYNGEE. The CDR3 length is 16 residues. CDR3 bases: TGTGCCAGCAGCGTAGGTATGGCGGGAACCACAGATACGCAGTATTTT. This gives the protein CASSVGMAGTTDTQYF. The full variable domain, with the rest looked up from reference TRBV9 and TRBJ2-3, is DSGVTQTPKHLITATGQRVTLRCSPRSGDLSVYWYQQSLDQGLQFLIQYYNGEERAKGNILERFSAQQFPDLHSELNLSSLELGDSALYFCASSVGMAGTTDTQYFGPGTRLTVL.

This chain connects TRBV30 to TRBJ1-4; a weak D match, TRBD1 (5 bases). The CDR3 spans 14 residues. Trimming left V 5 bases short and J 5 bases short, with 15 bases between. Germline assignment: CDR1 GTSNPN and CDR2 SVGIG (reference sequence). The CDR3 sequence is CAWAAGLINEKLFF. The CDR3 region has the DNA TGTGCCTGGGCTGCGGGACTGATAAATGAAAAACTGTTTTTT.

The sample holds one count of this clone. This chain uses TRBV6-2 or TRBV6-3 with TRBJ2-3, with D maybe TRBD1 (6 bases). V lost 5 bases to trimming and J lost 1 base, with 13 bases between them. The CDR3 runs to 15 residues. Looked up from germline, CDR1 is MNHEY and CDR2 is SVGEGT. CDR3 residues: CASSRLRQGTDTQYF. The CDR3, as DNA: TGTGCCAGCAGTCGCCTGAGACAGGGCACAGATACGCAGTATTTT.

The chain carries TRBV5-1 and TRBJ1-5; a possible D gene is TRBD1 (5 bases). CDR1 and CDR2 (germline): SGHRS, YFSETQ. With 4 bases removed from V and 2 bases from J, the gap between germline ends came to 7 bases. This CDR3 is 13 amino acids long. The CDR3 bases are TGCGCCAGCAGCCCACAGGGCAATCAGCCCCAGCATTTT. Its protein product is CASSPQGNQPQHF.

The CDR3 DNA follows: TGTGCCAGTAGTAGCCGGGACGTTGGGACTAGCGGGAGAGTTAGGAATGAGCAGTTCTTC. This gives the protein CASSSRDVGTSGRVRNEQFF. The chain couples TRBV19 to TRBJ2-1; 14 bases agree with TRBD2. Germline V gene sequence: CDR1 LNHDA, CDR2 SQIVND (reference sequence). This CDR3 comprises 20 residues. The V and J ends lost 4 bases and 7 bases, in that order; junction bases with no gene match: 18.

The chain carries TRBV24-1 and TRBJ2-1; tentative D call: TRBD2 (5 bases). This CDR3 spans 16 amino acids. The germline V gene has CDR1 KGHDR and CDR2 SFDVKD. Trimming left V 0 bases short and J 10 bases short, with 18 bases between. The CDR3: CATSDLRKGLGGEQFF. The CDR3 DNA follows: TGTGCCACCAGTGATTTGCGTAAGGGTCTCGGCGGGGAGCAGTTCTTC.

The genes are TRBV12-3 or TRBV12-4 and TRBJ1-2; 9 nucleotides match TRBD1. With 7 bases clipped from V and 3 bases from J, the junction kept 3 bases outside the gene matches. The CDR3 consists of 13 residues. CDR3: CASTRDRDYGYTF. In nucleotides, the CDR3 is TGTGCCAGCACCCGGGACAGGGACTATGGCTACACCTTC.

The chain links TRBV6-8 to TRBJ2-7; 9 nucleotides line up with TRBD1. V was pared by 6 bases and J by 0 bases, with 9 bases of the junction left unmatched. Per the germline V gene, CDR1 is MNHGY and CDR2 is SAAAGT. The CDR3 covers 16 residues. This chain's CDR3 is CASRPGTGISSYEQYF. CDR3 DNA sequence: TGTGCCAGCAGACCCGGGACAGGGATAAGCTCCTACGAGCAGTACTTC.

The chain has TRBV20-1 and TRBJ1-5, with TRBD1 as a possible D gene (6 bases). Between the trimmed V and J ends, which lost 3 bases and 6 bases, there was a span of 18 bases. The CDR3 loop spans 15 amino acids. Germline lookup yields CDR1 DFQATT and CDR2 SNEGSKA (reference sequence). In DNA form, the CDR3 reads TGCAGTGCTAGTCGGATCCAGGGGTTGGGTCAGCCCCAGCATTTT. This gives the protein CSASRIQGLGQPQHF.

This rearrangement joins TRBV24-1 to TRBJ1-1, with D uncertain. Trimming pared 1 base from V and 0 bases from J, leaving 8 bases between. Germline loops: CDR1 KGHDR, CDR2 SFDVKD. The CDR3 is 15 residues long. The CDR3 nucleotides read TGTGCCACCAGTGATTTATTAGAGTTGAACACTGAAGCTTTCTTT. This sequence encodes CATSDLLELNTEAFF.

This chain uses TRBV28 with TRBJ1-6; D possibly corresponds to TRBD1 (5 bases). The CDR3 extends over 14 amino acids. V was shortened by 5 bases and J by 9 bases, with 14 bases between the two germline ends. Per germline, CDR1 MDHEN and CDR2 SYDVKM. CDR3: CASSPRGGRSPLHF. The DNA of the CDR3 is TGTGCCAGCAGTCCCCGGGGGGGACGTTCACCCCTCCACTTT.

This chain uses TRBV6-5 with TRBJ1-1; D is unresolved. Germline V gives CDR1 MNHEY, CDR2 SVGAGI. This CDR3 region has 16 residues. V lost 4 bases and J 1 base, leaving 16 bases between the germline ends. The CDR3, as DNA: TGTGCCAGCAGTTTACTACAATCCAGTCCGAACACTGAAGCTTTCTTT. It codes for CASSLLQSSPNTEAFF.

The chain uses TRBV5-7 and TRBJ1-1; the D is unclear. TRBV5-7 counts as an open reading frame of uncertain function. The CDR3 totals 14 residues. V lost 0 bases to trimming and J lost 0 bases, with 6 bases between them. The CDR3 nucleotides read TGTGCCAGCAGCTTGGTAGTGGTGAACACTGAAGCTTTCTTT. Protein product: CASSLVVVNTEAFF.

This clone was recorded only once. The same CDR3 also results from other DNA sequences found in this sample. This chain joins TRBV6-4 and TRBJ2-3, with TRBD1 matching 8 bases. This CDR3 is built from 14 residues. The junction had 0 bases not matched to a gene; V was cut back by 0 bases and J by 4 bases. Germline V gives CDR1 MRHNA, CDR2 SNTAGT. In DNA, the CDR3 is TGTGCCAGCAGTGACTCACAGGGGGCAGATACGCAGTATTTT. Its translation is CASSDSQGADTQYF.

The rearrangement joins TRBV9 to TRBJ2-2, with 7 positions matching TRBD1. Germline V gives CDR1 SGDLS, CDR2 YYNGEE. With 5 bases clipped from V and 2 bases from J, the junction kept 9 bases outside the gene matches. The CDR3 is 16 amino acids. This CDR3 reads CASSKDGTDNTGELFF. The CDR3 nucleotides read TGTGCCAGCAGTAAAGACGGGACAGATAACACCGGGGAGCTGTTTTTT.

The chain couples TRBV11-2 to TRBJ2-5, with a possible D match to TRBD2 (6 bases). The CDR3 runs 15 residues. Germline V gives CDR1 SGHAT, CDR2 FQNNGV. V was shortened by 5 bases and J by 4 bases, with 17 bases between the two germline ends. The CDR3 reads CASSLKDYTLETQYF. As DNA, the CDR3 is TGTGCCAGCAGCCTTAAGGACTATACCCTAGAGACCCAGTACTTC.

V gene TRBV5-1 combines with J gene TRBJ2-7; TRBD1 aligns across 9 bases. Germline loops: CDR1 SGHRS, CDR2 YFSETQ. Trimming at V came to 4 bases and at J to 6 bases, leaving 8 bases not matched to a gene. CDR3 length: 14 amino acids. CDR3 DNA: TGCGCCAGCAGCGACCGGACAGGGGTTCGCGAGCAGTACTTC. It codes for CASSDRTGVREQYF. The variable domain in full, completed from reference TRBV5-1 and TRBJ2-7, reads KAGVTQTPRYLIKTRGQQVTLSCSPISGHRSVSWYQQTPGQGLQFLFEYFSETQRNKGNFPGRFSGRQFSNSRSEMNVSTLELGDSALYLCASSDRTGVREQYFGPGTRLTVT.

The V and J genes are TRBV28 and TRBJ1-1, with D perhaps TRBD1 (6 bases). CDR3 size: 14 residues. The V gene's germline CDR1 is MDHEN and CDR2 SYDVKM. With 6 bases removed from V and 5 bases from J, the gap between germline ends came to 16 bases. The CDR3 region has the DNA TGTGCCAGCAGCGAACTCAGGGGTGGGACTGAAGCTTTCTTT. Translating gives CASSELRGGTEAFF.